The 4 T cell receptor beta chains in this list originate from one sample, sequenced in a study of T cells after posttransplantation cyclophosphamide. Control samples came 1 year after myeloablative marrow transplants with methotrexate plus calcineurin inhibitor. TCRdb's copy holds only in-frame clones and misses some; the assay was immunoSEQ multiplex PCR. The table shows 15,000 to 20,000 clones, with approximately 80% occurring only once. The source material was PBMCs, sampled approximately 64 weeks after allogeneic stem cell transplant with calcineurin inhibitor and methotrexate. Receptor source: a male patient in his 30s who received an allogeneic stem cell transplant from an unrelated donor, was CMV-positive, and had acute and chronic GVHD. Some T cells may be graft donor cells.

The V and J genes are TRBV28 and TRBJ2-5; possible D gene TRBD1, 6 bases. This CDR3 comprises 14 residues. V dropped 7 bases and J dropped 6 bases, with 18 bases sitting between them. Germline-derived CDR1 and CDR2 are MDHEN and SYDVKM. The CDR3 region has the DNA TGTGCCAGCACTAAGTCCCCAGGGGAAAAGACCCAGTACTTC. Translated, it gives CASTKSPGEKTQYF.

This CDR3 is CASSMRSPTGGYGYTF. DNA for the CDR3: TGTGCCAGTAGTATGAGGTCCCCTACAGGGGGCTATGGCTACACCTTC. The gene calls are TRBV19 and TRBJ1-2; 8 bases match TRBD1. The germline V gene encodes CDR1 LNHDA and CDR2 SQIVND (reference sequence). The CDR3 is 16 residues long. V trimming: 3 bases; J trimming: 4 bases; junction bases outside the gene matches: 10.

The chain carries TRBV6-1 and TRBJ1-5, with unresolved D. The CDR3 consists of 14 residues. V lost 0 bases, J lost 9 bases, and 12 bases lay in between. Germline-derived CDR1 and CDR2 are MNHNS and SASEGT. The chain's CDR3 is CASSEAIEGPPQHF. CDR3 in DNA: TGTGCCAGCAGTGAAGCGATAGAGGGCCCGCCCCAGCATTTT.

This sequence joins TRBV15 and TRBJ2-7; D gene ambiguous. CDR1 is LNHNV, CDR2 YYDKDF, per germline (reference sequence). The CDR3 length is 14 residues. V was clipped by 5 bases and J by 2 bases, with 13 bases between them. The CDR3 sequence: CATSLAELPYEQYF. The CDR3 DNA is TGTGCCACCAGCCTTGCGGAATTACCCTACGAGCAGTACTTC. The variable domain in full, completed from reference TRBV15 and TRBJ2-7, reads DAMVIQNPRYQVTQFGKPVTLSCSQTLNHNVMYWYQQKSSQAPKLLFHYYDKDFNNEADTPDNFQSRRPNTSFCFLDIRSPGLGDTAMYLCATSLAELPYEQYFGPGTRLTVT.